This TCR beta chain was sequenced in a study of blood T cell repertoires in COVID-19. Here immunoSEQ multiplex PCR was the method, and the copy in TCRdb shows in-frame clones only, minus some. The repertoire holds about 180,000 clones, 86% seen once, with 2.9% in the top ten. Germline V gene data show CDR1 as LNHDA and CDR2 as SQIVND (reference sequence). Trimming removed 4 bases from V and 0 bases from J, with 13 bases in between. The CDR3 is 16 residues long. This clone was picked up one time. The gene calls are TRBV19 and TRBJ1-5, with D hard to call. Sequencing was carried out using peripheral blood. This receptor was identified in a woman between 25 and 40 years old with active or convalescent COVID-19. CDR3 sequence reads: CASSTPGKNSNQPQHF. DNA of the CDR3: TGTGCCAGTAGTACCCCCGGGAAGAATAGCAATCAGCCCCAGCATTTT. Combining the CDR3 with reference TRBV19 and TRBJ1-5 gives the whole variable domain DGGITQSPKYLFRKEGQNVTLSCEQNLNHDAMYWYRQDPGQGLRLIYYSQIVNDFQKGDIAEGYSVSREKKESFPLTVTSAQKNPTAFYLCASSTPGKNSNQPQHFGDGTRLSIL.